Following are 14 T cell receptor beta chains from one sample sequenced in a study of human T cells and chemical hapten exposure. Time point here: patch test 3, about 24 weeks after DPC sensitization. The treatment is: therapeutic diphenylcyclopropenone sensitization with weekly scalp DPC. TCRdb fed the RACE reads into MiXCR, producing one record per CDR3 protein. The profile covers 150,000 to 200,000 distinct CDR3 sequences, with around 25% appearing a single time and roughly 2.3% taken by the ten largest. Specimen: whole blood, collected in connection with sensitization to the hapten diphenylcyclopropenone (DPC). These receptor sequences come from a woman between 40 and 55 years old with alopecia areata. Some clones in this sample may be carry-over from other donors' samples.

The chain joins TRBV20-1 to TRBJ2-7; 15 bases fit TRBD2. V lost 0 bases and J lost 2; bases outside the gene matches: 8. The CDR3 has 18 residues. The germline V gene has CDR1 DFQATT and CDR2 SNEGSKA (reference sequence). CDR3 loop: CSARDPGLAGGRTYEQYF. The CDR3 DNA reads as TGCAGTGCTAGAGACCCCGGACTAGCGGGAGGGAGGACCTACGAGCAGTACTTC.

J is TRBJ2-1 and V is TRBV7-9, with D possibly TRBD2 on 5 matching bases. CDR3 length: 14 amino acids. Germline V CDR1 and CDR2: SEHNR, FQNEAQ (reference sequence). The germline V and J ends were trimmed by 3 bases and 9 bases, with 15 bases remaining between them. CDR3 protein: CASSLGSVEGEQFF. The CDR3 DNA reads as TGTGCCAGCAGCTTGGGGAGCGTGGAAGGTGAGCAGTTCTTC.

This clonotype was counted a few times. The chain couples TRBV12-3 or TRBV12-4 to TRBJ1-6; D is perhaps TRBD1 (5 bases). The germline V and J ends were trimmed by 3 bases and 4 bases, with 7 bases remaining between them. The CDR3 is 14 residues long. The CDR3 reads CASSFRGYNSPLHF. The CDR3 DNA sequence: TGTGCCAGCAGTTTCCGGGGGTATAATTCACCCCTCCACTTT.

The J gene is TRBJ2-1, the V gene TRBV15; 14 bases are a match to TRBD2. The CDR3 sequence is 19 residues long. J lost 5 bases, V lost 0 bases, and 9 bases had no gene match. The germline V gene has CDR1 LNHNV and CDR2 YYDKDF (reference sequence). CDR3 sequence (DNA): TGTGCCACCAGCAGAGATCAGGGGACTAGCGGGAGAATCGACAATGAGCAGTTCTTC. It encodes CATSRDQGTSGRIDNEQFF.

The chain recombines TRBV7-8 with TRBJ1-2, with D tentatively TRBD1 (6 bases). V dropped 0 bases and J dropped 4 bases, with 12 bases sitting between them. CDR1 and CDR2 (germline): SGHVS, FQNEAQ. The CDR3 contains 15 residues. Here the CDR3 reads CASSLAVRGVYGYTF. The CDR3 nucleotides read TGTGCCAGCAGCTTAGCGGTCAGGGGAGTCTATGGCTACACCTTC.

This clonotype was seen a handful of times. In nucleotides, the CDR3 is TGTGCCAGCGGATTCGCCGGGACAGGGGGAAATGAGCAGTTCTTC. Translated: CASGFAGTGGNEQFF. The chain recombines TRBV5-6 with TRBJ2-1; TRBD1 matches at 11 bases. CDR1 and CDR2 from the germline V gene are SGHDT and YYEEEE. The ends lost 7 bases at V and 7 bases at J; junction bases unmatched: 10. This CDR3 has 15 amino acids.

J is TRBJ2-7 and V is TRBV20-1; the match to TRBD2 covers 8 bases. Germline V gene data show CDR1 as DFQATT and CDR2 as SNEGSKA (reference sequence). With 5 bases clipped from V and 2 bases from J, the junction kept 5 bases outside the gene matches. The CDR3 totals 13 residues. CDR3 region: CSAYGGVAYEQYF. The CDR3 DNA reads as TGCAGTGCTTACGGGGGGGTGGCCTACGAGCAGTACTTC.

The sample holds a few counts of this clonotype. V usage is TRBV27 and J usage is TRBJ2-1; D may be TRBD2 (5 bases). The germline V gene encodes CDR1 MNHEY and CDR2 SMNVEV (reference sequence). The CDR3 extends over 13 amino acids. V was clipped by 5 bases and J by 7 bases, with 12 bases between them. The CDR3 loop is CASSHRDRNEQFF. The CDR3 DNA follows: TGTGCCAGCAGTCACCGGGATCGGAATGAGCAGTTCTTC.

This clonotype was seen more than once but under ten times. The V and J genes are TRBV7-2 and TRBJ2-2, with D possibly TRBD2 on 6 matching bases. The CDR3 covers 14 residues. The V end lost 2 bases, the J end lost 6 bases, and 10 bases lay between the germline ends. Germline loops: CDR1 SGHTA, CDR2 FQGNSA. The CDR3 reads CASSLPLAPGELFF. CDR3 DNA: TGTGCCAGCAGCTTACCCCTAGCGCCCGGGGAGCTGTTTTTT. The full variable domain, completed using reference TRBV7-2 and TRBJ2-2, is GAGVSQSPSNKVTEKGKDVELRCDPISGHTALYWYRQSLGQGLEFLIYFQGNSAPDKSGLPSDRFSAERTGGSVSTLTIQRTQQEDSAVYLCASSLPLAPGELFFGEGSRLTVL.

The rearrangement joins TRBV5-6 to TRBJ1-2, with D perhaps TRBD1 (5 bases). The CDR3 has 15 amino acids. V shed 4 bases and J shed 4 bases, with 17 bases lying between them. CDR1 SGHDT and CDR2 YYEEEE come from the germline V gene. The CDR3 protein is CASSQYSGLAYGYTF. CDR3 sequence (DNA): TGTGCCAGCAGCCAATACTCGGGACTGGCCTATGGCTACACCTTC.

The chain couples TRBV10-3 to TRBJ2-3; no clear D gene. The CDR3 is 11 residues long. Germline V gene data show CDR1 as ENHRY and CDR2 as SYGVKD. The V end lost 3 bases, the J end lost 6 bases, and 4 bases lay between the germline ends. CDR3 region: CAISELDTQYF. CDR3 in DNA: TGTGCCATCAGTGAATTGGATACGCAGTATTTT.

This clonotype has only a few counts. This sequence joins TRBV7-9 and TRBJ1-3, with D uncertain. V was cut by 3 bases and J by 5 bases, with 8 bases left in between. CDR3 length equals 13 residues. Germline V CDR1 and CDR2: SEHNR, FQNEAQ (reference sequence). CDR3 DNA sequence: TGTGCCAGCAGCTTTTTGTTCCGAAACACCATATATTTT. It translates to CASSFLFRNTIYF.

This chain connects TRBV6-1 to TRBJ1-2; maybe TRBD1 (5 bases). The CDR3 is 12 residues long. V was trimmed by 7 bases and J by 7 bases, leaving 13 bases between them. Germline CDR1 and CDR2: MNHNS and SASEGT. CDR3 coding DNA: TGTGCCAGCACCCCAGGGCGATTTGGCTACACCTTC. It translates to CASTPGRFGYTF.

A few counts support this clonotype. The chain has TRBV6-5 and TRBJ1-6; D is unclear. In germline, CDR1 is MNHEY, CDR2 SVGAGI. Trimming pared 2 bases from V and 12 bases from J, leaving 11 bases between. The CDR3 consists of 13 residues. CDR3 in DNA: TGTGCCAGCAGTTACCTCTCAGGAGAACCCCTCCACTTT. Translating gives CASSYLSGEPLHF.